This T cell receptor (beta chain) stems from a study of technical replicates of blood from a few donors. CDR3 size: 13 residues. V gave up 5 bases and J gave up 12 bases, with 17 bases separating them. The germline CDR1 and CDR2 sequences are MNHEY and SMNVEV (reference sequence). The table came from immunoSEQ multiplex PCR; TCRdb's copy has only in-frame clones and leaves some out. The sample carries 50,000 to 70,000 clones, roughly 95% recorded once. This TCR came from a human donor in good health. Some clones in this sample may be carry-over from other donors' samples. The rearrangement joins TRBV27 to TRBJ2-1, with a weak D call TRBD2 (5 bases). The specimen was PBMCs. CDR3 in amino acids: CASSEGGRPAQFF. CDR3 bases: TGTGCCAGCAGTGAGGGTGGACGGCCGGCGCAGTTCTTC.